This T cell receptor beta chain was sequenced for a study of blood T cell repertoires in COVID-19. Study overall: The United States, Italy and Spain were the sources of the acute and convalescent COVID-19 samples. Nucleic acid was either cDNA or gDNA, and it came from T cells, B-cell-depleted T cells, or PBMCs.

The authors' processing: It was from reference gene primer amplification that nucleated cell counts were estimated. Clones were read by immunoSEQ multiplex PCR, and TCRdb kept only the in-frame ones, dropping some. That table supplies the V and J calls and clone size; D and trimming were determined from the DNA. The sample has tens of thousands of clones; roughly nine tenths are singletons. The sample holds a few counts of this clone. The CDR3 spans 13 residues. Trimming took off 2 bases at V and 2 bases at J, with 8 bases between the two ends. The germline V gene encodes CDR1 SGHNT and CDR2 YYREEE (reference sequence).

The V gene is TRBV5-4, the J gene TRBJ2-7; no definite D call. The receptor was derived from a human donor in a cohort sampled during active COVID-19. Specimen: peripheral blood. Here the CDR3 DNA reads TGTGCCAGCAGCTTTACAAATACCTACGAGCAGTACTTC. The encoded protein is CASSFTNTYEQYF.